This T cell receptor (beta chain) was captured by sequencing in a study of blood T cell repertoires in COVID-19. Using immunoSEQ multiplex PCR, the repertoire was profiled, and TCRdb retains in-frame clones only, with some absent. The sample has 140,000 to 150,000 clones, over 75% seen once. Sequencing was performed on peripheral blood. This receptor was identified in a man aged 18 to 30 with COVID-19, enrolled during active disease.

CDR3 nucleotide sequence: TGTGCCAGCAGCTGGGCGGGAGTCGAGACCCAGTACTTC. Translated: CASSWAGVETQYF. V usage is TRBV7-2 and J usage is TRBJ2-5, with 7 bases matching TRBD2. Trimming took 4 bases from V and 5 from J; bases not matched to a gene: 4. The germline V gene has CDR1 SGHTA and CDR2 FQGNSA. CDR3 length: 13 amino acids. Full variable domain (remainder filled in from reference TRBV7-2 and TRBJ2-5): GAGVSQSPSNKVTEKGKDVELRCDPISGHTALYWYRQSLGQGLEFLIYFQGNSAPDKSGLPSDRFSAERTGGSVSTLTIQRTQQEDSAVYLCASSWAGVETQYFGPGTRLLVL.